This TCR beta chain derives from a study of T cells in Graves' hyperthyroidism and ophthalmopathy. General study points: A 13 V-J signature model discriminated ophthalmopathy versus stable hyperthyroidism. In blood, most of the thyroid clonotypes expanded above 0.001 were also present.

Researchers amplified the TCR beta CDR3 regions from RNA transcripts. The study used the HTBI primer set for a first-round RT-PCR of the TCR CDR3. TCRdb fed the multiplex PCR reads into MiXCR, producing one record per CDR3 protein. The table shows about 260,000 distinct CDR3 sequences, with less than 30% occurring only once. Germline CDR1 reads KGHDR; CDR2 reads SFDVKD. The V end was cut by 2 bases, the J end by 1 base, with 14 bases between. CDR3 length equals 17 residues. This clonotype came up many times. Antigen unknown. The TCR was taken from a man in his forties with Graves' hyperthyroidism that later progressed to Graves' ophthalmopathy. Sequencing used blood. The chain has TRBV24-1 and TRBJ1-5; no definite D call. This CDR3 is CATSDSTIFGSNQPQHF. Here the CDR3 DNA reads TGTGCCACCAGTGATTCTACAATATTCGGGAGCAATCAGCCCCAGCATTTT.